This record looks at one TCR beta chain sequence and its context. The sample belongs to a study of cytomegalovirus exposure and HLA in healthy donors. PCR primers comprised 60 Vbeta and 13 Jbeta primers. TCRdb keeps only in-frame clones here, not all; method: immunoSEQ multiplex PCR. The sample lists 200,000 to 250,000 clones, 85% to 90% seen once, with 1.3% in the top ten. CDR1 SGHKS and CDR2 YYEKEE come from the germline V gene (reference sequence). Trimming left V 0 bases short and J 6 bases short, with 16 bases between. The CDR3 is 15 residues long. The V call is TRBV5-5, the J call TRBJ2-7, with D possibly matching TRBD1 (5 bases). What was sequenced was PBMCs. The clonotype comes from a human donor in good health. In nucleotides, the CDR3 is TGTGCCAGCAGCTTGGCCGACAGTCCCTCTGGCGAGCAGTACTTC. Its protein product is CASSLADSPSGEQYF.